This T cell receptor beta chain is drawn from a study of tumor-infiltrating lymphocytes in primary liver carcinoma. Study-wide context: The patients comprised men and women between the ages of 30 and 69 years. Every sample contained roughly 3.5 to 8 million productive TCRbeta reads, and these numbers were similar from one tissue type to another.

Germline DNA was also extracted, with blood RNA taken from unsorted whole blood. Total RNA amounting to roughly 0.5 ug was the source from which TCR beta cDNA was made with a constant-region primer. Sequencing libraries for TCR beta derived from three nested multiplex PCR rounds that used slightly modified ARM-PCR. The first two PCR rounds used TRBV1-TRBV30 forward primers with a C-beta reverse primer, nine to eleven cycles each. TCRdb called the multiplex PCR reads again in MiXCR, with one record for every CDR3 protein. The sample contains approximately 330,000 distinct CDR3 sequences, less than 65% of which appear only once. About this clonotype itself: Germline is not matched at one junction end, which may reflect a read error.

The CDR3 sequence is 17 residues long. Germline CDR1 and CDR2: SGHAT and FQNNGV. Input material: peripheral blood. The V gene is TRBV11-2, the J gene TRBJ2-1; perhaps TRBD2 as D (5 bases). The TCR was taken from a man aged 40-49 years with primary liver carcinoma and hepatitis B virus infection. The CDR3 coding sequence is TGTGTCAGCGGCTCGATGGTTCCGAAGTCCTCCTACAATGAGCAGTTCTTC. This gives the protein CVSGSMVPKSSYNEQFF.